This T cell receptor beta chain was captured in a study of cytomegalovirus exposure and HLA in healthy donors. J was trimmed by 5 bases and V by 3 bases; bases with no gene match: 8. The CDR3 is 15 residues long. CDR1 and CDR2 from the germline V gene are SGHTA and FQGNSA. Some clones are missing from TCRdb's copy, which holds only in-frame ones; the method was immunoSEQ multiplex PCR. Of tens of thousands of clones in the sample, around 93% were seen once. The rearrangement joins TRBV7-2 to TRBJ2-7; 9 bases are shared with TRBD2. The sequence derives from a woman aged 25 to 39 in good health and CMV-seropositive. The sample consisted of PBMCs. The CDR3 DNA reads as TGTGCCAGCAGCTTGGCGGGAGCGGGAGGCGACGAGCAGTACTTC. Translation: CASSLAGAGGDEQYF.